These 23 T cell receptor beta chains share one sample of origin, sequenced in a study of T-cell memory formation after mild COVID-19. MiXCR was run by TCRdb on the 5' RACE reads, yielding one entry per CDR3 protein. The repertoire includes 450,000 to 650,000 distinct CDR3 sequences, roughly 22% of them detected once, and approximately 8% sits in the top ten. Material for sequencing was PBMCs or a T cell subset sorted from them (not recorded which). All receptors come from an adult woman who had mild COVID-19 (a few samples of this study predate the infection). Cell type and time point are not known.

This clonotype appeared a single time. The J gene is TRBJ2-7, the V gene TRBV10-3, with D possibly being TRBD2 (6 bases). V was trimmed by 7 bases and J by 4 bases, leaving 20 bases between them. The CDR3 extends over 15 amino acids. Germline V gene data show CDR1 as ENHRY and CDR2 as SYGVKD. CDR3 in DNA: TGTGCCATCAAGTTTGGGAGGAGCCTTGGGTACGAGCAGTACTTC. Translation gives CAIKFGRSLGYEQYF.

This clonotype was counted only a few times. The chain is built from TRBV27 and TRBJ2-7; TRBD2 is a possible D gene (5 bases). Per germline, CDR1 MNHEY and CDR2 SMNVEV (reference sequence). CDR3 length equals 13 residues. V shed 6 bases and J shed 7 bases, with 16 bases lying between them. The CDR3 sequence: CASRPDLMREQYF. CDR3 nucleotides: TGTGCCAGCAGACCGGACTTAATGAGGGAGCAGTACTTC.

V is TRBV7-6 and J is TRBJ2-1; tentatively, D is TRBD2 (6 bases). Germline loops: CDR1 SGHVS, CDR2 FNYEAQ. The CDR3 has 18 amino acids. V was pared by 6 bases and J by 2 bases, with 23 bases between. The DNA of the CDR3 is TGTGCCAGCAGTAAGAACGCGGGGACCTTCCAGACCTACAATGAGCAGTTCTTC. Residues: CASSKNAGTFQTYNEQFF.

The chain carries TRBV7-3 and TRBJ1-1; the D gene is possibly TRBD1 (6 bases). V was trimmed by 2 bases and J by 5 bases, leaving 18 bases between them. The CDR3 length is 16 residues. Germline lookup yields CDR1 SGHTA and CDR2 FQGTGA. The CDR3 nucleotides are TGTGCCAGCAGCTTAGGACCGCCAGGGACAATTACTGAAGCTTTCTTT. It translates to CASSLGPPGTITEAFF. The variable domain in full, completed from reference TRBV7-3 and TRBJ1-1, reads GAGVSQTPSNKVTEKGKYVELRCDPISGHTALYWYRQSLGQGPEFLIYFQGTGAADDSGLPNDRFFAVRPEGSVSTLKIQRTERGDSAVYLCASSLGPPGTITEAFFGQGTRLTVV.

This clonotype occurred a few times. The CDR3: CASSLAAGGGLHAEQYF. The CDR3 bases are TGTGCCAGCAGCTTAGCAGCGGGGGGGGGACTCCACGCCGAGCAGTACTTC. This rearrangement joins TRBV7-9 to TRBJ2-7; 10 bases line up with TRBD2. The ends lost 0 bases at V and 6 bases at J; junction bases unmatched: 11. The germline CDR1 and CDR2 sequences are SEHNR and FQNEAQ (reference sequence). The CDR3 is 17 residues long.

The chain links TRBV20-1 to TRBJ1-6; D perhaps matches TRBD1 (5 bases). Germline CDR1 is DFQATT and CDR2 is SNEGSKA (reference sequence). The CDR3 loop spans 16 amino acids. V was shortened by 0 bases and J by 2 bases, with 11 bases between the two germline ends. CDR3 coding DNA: TGCAGTGCTAGAGATCTCCGGGGGGCCTATAATTCACCCCTCCACTTT. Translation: CSARDLRGAYNSPLHF.

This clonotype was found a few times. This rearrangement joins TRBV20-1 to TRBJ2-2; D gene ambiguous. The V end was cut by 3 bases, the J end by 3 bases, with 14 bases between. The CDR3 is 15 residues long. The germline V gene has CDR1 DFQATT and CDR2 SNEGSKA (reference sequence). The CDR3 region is CSASEARLHTGELFF. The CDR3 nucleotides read TGCAGTGCTAGTGAGGCAAGACTTCACACCGGGGAGCTGTTTTTT.

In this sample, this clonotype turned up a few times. The CDR3 region is CASSQVTGAYEQYF. In DNA, the CDR3 is TGTGCCAGCAGCCAAGTAACAGGTGCCTACGAGCAGTACTTC. The chain couples TRBV14 to TRBJ2-7; tentative D call: TRBD1 (5 bases). CDR1 and CDR2 (germline): SGHDN, FVKESK. The CDR3 extends over 14 amino acids. With 1 base removed from V and 2 bases from J, the gap between germline ends came to 9 bases.

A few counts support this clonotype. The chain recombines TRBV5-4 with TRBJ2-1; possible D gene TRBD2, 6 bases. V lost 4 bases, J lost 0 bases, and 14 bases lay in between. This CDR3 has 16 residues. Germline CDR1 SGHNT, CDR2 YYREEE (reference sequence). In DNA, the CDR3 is TGTGCCAGCAGCCCTAGGGGAGGTCACTCCTACAATGAGCAGTTCTTC. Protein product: CASSPRGGHSYNEQFF.

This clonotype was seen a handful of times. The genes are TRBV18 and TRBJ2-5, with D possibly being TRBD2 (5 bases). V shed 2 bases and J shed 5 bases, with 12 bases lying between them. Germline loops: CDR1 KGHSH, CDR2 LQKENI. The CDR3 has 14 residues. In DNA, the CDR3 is TGTGCCAGCTCACCAAACTATCAGCGGGAGACCCAGTACTTC. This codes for CASSPNYQRETQYF.

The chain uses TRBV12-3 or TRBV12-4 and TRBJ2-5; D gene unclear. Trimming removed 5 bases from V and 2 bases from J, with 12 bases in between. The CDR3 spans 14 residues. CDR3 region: CASSRIGAQETQYF. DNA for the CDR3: TGTGCCAGCAGTCGAATAGGAGCTCAAGAGACCCAGTACTTC.

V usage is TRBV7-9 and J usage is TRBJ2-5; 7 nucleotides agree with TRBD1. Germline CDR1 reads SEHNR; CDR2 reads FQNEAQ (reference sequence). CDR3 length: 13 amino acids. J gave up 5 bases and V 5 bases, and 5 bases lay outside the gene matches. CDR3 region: CASSGQDRETQYF. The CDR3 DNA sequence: TGTGCCAGCAGCGGACAGGATAGGGAGACCCAGTACTTC.

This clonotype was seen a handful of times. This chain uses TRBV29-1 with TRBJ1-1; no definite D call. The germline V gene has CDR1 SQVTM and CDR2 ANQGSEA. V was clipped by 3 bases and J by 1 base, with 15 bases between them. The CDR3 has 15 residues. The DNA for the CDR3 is TGCAGCGTTGATGCCTGGCAGGTCAAGAACACTGAAGCTTTCTTT. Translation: CSVDAWQVKNTEAFF.

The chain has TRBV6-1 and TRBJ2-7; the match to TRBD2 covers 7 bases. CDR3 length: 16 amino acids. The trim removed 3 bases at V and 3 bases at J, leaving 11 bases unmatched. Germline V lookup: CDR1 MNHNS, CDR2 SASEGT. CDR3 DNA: TGTGCCAGCAGTGATAGAGGGTCCAGGGAGGGCTACGAGCAGTACTTC. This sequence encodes CASSDRGSREGYEQYF.

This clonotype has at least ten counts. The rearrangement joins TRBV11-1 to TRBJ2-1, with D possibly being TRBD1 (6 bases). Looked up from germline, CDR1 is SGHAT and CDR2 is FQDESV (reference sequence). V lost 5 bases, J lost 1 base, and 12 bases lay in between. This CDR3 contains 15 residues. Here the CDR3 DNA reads TGTGCCAGCAGCCCACAGGGTTATTCCTACAATGAGCAGTTCTTC. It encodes CASSPQGYSYNEQFF. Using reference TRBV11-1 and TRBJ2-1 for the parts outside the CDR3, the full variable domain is EAEVAQSPRYKITEKSQAVAFWCDPISGHATLYWYRQILGQGPELLVQFQDESVVDDSQLPKDRFSAERLKGVDSTLKIQPAELGDSAMYLCASSPQGYSYNEQFFGPGTRLTVL.

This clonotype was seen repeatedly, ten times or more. The CDR3 sequence: CASSSDRAGANVLTF. CDR3 in DNA: TGTGCCAGCAGCTCCGACAGGGCTGGGGCCAACGTCCTGACTTTC. The chain couples TRBV12-3 or TRBV12-4 to TRBJ2-6; TRBD1 matches 7 bases. The CDR3 covers 15 residues. Trimming cost V 6 bases and J 2 bases; bases outside gene matches: 4.

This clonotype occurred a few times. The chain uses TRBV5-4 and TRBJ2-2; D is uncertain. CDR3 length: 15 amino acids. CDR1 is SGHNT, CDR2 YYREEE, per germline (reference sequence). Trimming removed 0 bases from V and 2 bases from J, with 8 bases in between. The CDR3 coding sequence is TGTGCCAGCAGCTTGGTGGGTGGCAACACCGGGGAGCTGTTTTTT. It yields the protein CASSLVGGNTGELFF.

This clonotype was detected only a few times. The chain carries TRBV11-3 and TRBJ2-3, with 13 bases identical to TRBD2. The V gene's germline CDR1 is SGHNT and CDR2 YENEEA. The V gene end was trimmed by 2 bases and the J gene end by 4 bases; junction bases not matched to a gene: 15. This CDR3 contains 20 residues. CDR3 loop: CASSLTHVLAGGPDADTQYF. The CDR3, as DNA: TGTGCCAGCAGCTTAACCCACGTACTAGCGGGGGGGCCTGATGCAGATACGCAGTATTTT.

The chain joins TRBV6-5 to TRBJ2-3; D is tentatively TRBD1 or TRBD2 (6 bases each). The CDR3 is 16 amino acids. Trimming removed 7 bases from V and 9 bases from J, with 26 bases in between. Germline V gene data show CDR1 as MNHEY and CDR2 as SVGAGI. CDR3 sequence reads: CASNELTGGLARTQYF. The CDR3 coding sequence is TGTGCCAGCAACGAATTGACAGGAGGGTTAGCGCGAACGCAGTATTTT.

This CDR3 is CSVGHPWWGETQYF. The CDR3 bases are TGCAGCGTCGGCCATCCATGGTGGGGAGAGACCCAGTACTTC. The V call is TRBV29-1, the J call TRBJ2-5; D unresolved. Trimming pared 6 bases from V and 4 bases from J, leaving 18 bases between. The CDR3 is made up of 14 amino acids. Germline lookup yields CDR1 SQVTM and CDR2 ANQGSEA. Based on the CDR3 plus reference TRBV29-1 and TRBJ2-5, the full variable domain is SAVISQKPSRDICQRGTSLTIQCQVDSQVTMMFWYRQQPGQSLTLIATANQGSEATYESGFVIDKFPISRPNLTFSTLTVSNMSPEDSSIYLCSVGHPWWGETQYFGPGTRLLVL.

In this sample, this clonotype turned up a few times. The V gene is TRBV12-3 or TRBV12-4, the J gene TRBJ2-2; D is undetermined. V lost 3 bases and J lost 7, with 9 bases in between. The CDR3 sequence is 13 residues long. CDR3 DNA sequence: TGTGCCAGCAGTTTTCCCCGAGGCGGGGAGCTGTTTTTT. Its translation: CASSFPRGGELFF.

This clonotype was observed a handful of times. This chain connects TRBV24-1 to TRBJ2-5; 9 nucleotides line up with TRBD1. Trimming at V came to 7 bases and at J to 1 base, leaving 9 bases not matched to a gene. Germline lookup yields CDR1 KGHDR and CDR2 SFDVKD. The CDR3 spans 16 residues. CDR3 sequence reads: CATSQAGTGLQETQYF. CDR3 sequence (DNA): TGTGCCACCAGCCAGGCCGGGACAGGGCTCCAAGAGACCCAGTACTTC.

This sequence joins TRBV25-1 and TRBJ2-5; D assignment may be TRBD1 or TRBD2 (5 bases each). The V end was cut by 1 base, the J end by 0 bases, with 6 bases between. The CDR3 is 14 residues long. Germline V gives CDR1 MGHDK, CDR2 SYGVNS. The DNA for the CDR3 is TGTGCCAGCAGTGAATCGGGGCACCAAGAGACCCAGTACTTC. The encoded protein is CASSESGHQETQYF.